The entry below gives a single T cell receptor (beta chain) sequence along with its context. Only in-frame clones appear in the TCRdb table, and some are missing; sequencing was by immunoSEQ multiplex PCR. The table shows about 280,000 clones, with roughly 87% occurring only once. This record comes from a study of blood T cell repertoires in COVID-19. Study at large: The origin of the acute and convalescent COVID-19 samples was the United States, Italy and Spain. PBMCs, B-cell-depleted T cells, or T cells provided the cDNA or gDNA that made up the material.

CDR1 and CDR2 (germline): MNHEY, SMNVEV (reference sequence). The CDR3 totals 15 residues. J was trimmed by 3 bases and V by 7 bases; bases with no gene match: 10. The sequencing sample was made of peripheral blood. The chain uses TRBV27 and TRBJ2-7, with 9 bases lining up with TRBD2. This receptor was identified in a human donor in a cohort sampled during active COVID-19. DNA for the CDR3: TGTGCCAGCAAAAATAGCGGGAGCACCCACTACGAGCAGTACTTC. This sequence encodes CASKNSGSTHYEQYF.